This is a list of T cell receptor beta chains from one sample in a study of T cells after yellow fever vaccination. TCRdb redid the calling of the 5' RACE reads with MiXCR, one entry per CDR3 protein. The table lists 300,000 or so distinct CDR3 sequences, 10% to 15% of them singletons. The sequencing used CD4+ T cells sorted from PBMCs, collected 45 days after the yellow fever booster vaccination. All receptors come from a man aged 25-45 years who received the YFV17D yellow fever vaccine. Each CDR3 is given with its conserved first and last residue. The D gene is left open where the match is weak. Where a row states a size, it is once, few, many or the class of an expanded clone; other rows omit it.

clone_size,v_call,j_call,d_call,cdr3_nt,cdr3_aa
few,TRBV27,TRBJ1-2,.,TGTGCCAGCAGTCGAGGGCAGGGGCCGGACTATGGCTACACCTTC,CASSRGQGPDYGYTF
.,TRBV12-3/TRBV12-4,TRBJ2-7,TRBD1,TGTGCCAGCAGTACCGGGACAGGGATGTACGAGCAGTACTTC,CASSTGTGMYEQYF
.,TRBV24-1,TRBJ2-3,.,TGTGCCACCAGTGGGGGGCCGGATACGCAGTATTTT,CATSGGPDTQYF
.,TRBV11-2,TRBJ2-2,.,TGTGCCAGCAGCTCCAGGTCCGCGGGCGGGGAGCTGTTTTTT,CASSSRSAGGELFF
few,TRBV7-2,TRBJ2-1,.,TGTGCCAGCAGCCTGAGTGGACAACGCGGTGAGCAGTTCTTC,CASSLSGQRGEQFF
.,TRBV20-1,TRBJ2-1,TRBD2,TGCAGTGCTGGCGGACTAGGAGGTTCCCATGAGCAGTTCTTC,CSAGGLGGSHEQFF
few,TRBV20-1,TRBJ2-3,.,TGCAGTGCTAGGGCCAGCGGACTACAGGATACGCAGTATTTT,CSARASGLQDTQYF
.,TRBV5-1,TRBJ2-1,TRBD2,TGCGCCAGCAGCCTGCTGGCTAGCGGCTCCTACAATGAGCAGTTCTTC,CASSLLASGSYNEQFF
.,TRBV18,TRBJ2-7,TRBD1,TGTGCCAGCTCACCGCTGGGACAGGGGAGCGCCTACGAGCAGTACTTC,CASSPLGQGSAYEQYF
few,TRBV12-3/TRBV12-4,TRBJ2-2,.,TGTGCCAGCTCAATGGCCGGGGAGCTGTTTTTT,CASSMAGELFF
few,TRBV20-1,TRBJ2-1,TRBD2,TGCAGTGCTAGGGGTAGCGGGAGGACCCTCGGCTACAATGAGCAGTTCTTC,CSARGSGRTLGYNEQFF
.,TRBV20-1,TRBJ2-2,TRBD2,TGCAGTGCTAGAGATGGGGCGGGAGGAACCGGGGAGCTGTTTTTT,CSARDGAGGTGELFF
few,TRBV20-1,TRBJ2-7,TRBD2,TGCAGTGCTAGGGAGACTAGCGGGAGGGCCGGGAACGAGCAGTACTTC,CSARETSGRAGNEQYF